This TCR beta chain was sequenced for a study of shared clonotypes between healthy human individuals. Germline lookup yields CDR1 SNHLY and CDR2 FYNNEI. The CDR3 length is 12 residues. Between the trimmed V and J ends, which lost 7 bases and 5 bases, there was a span of 11 bases. TCRdb's copy holds only in-frame clones and misses some; the assay was immunoSEQ multiplex PCR. Found here are 450,000 to 650,000 clones, roughly four fifths of them singletons; the top ten hold about 12%. V usage is TRBV2 and J usage is TRBJ2-5; perhaps TRBD2 as D (6 bases). The sample taken for sequencing was PBMCs. The sequence derives from a woman between 40 and 55 years old in good health. Some clones in this sample may be carry-over from other donors' samples. This CDR3 is CASTGVGETQYF. As DNA, the CDR3 is TGTGCCAGCACGGGGGTGGGGGAGACCCAGTACTTC.